Presented here are 22 T cell receptor beta chains from one specimen sequenced in a study of CD8 T cells in Susac syndrome. A quantity of about 0.5 to 1 ug RNA underwent reverse transcription using random hexamers. TCRdb re-called the immunoSEQ multiplex PCR reads with MiXCR, one entry per CDR3 protein. The repertoire has more than 65,000 distinct CDR3 sequences, more than 85% of them found once; the top ten carry over 0.35%. The sequenced sample was CD8+ T cells from PBMCs. Receptors were obtained from a human donor with Susac syndrome.

The chain carries TRBV9 and TRBJ2-3; 10 bases map to TRBD2. The germline V gene encodes CDR1 SGDLS and CDR2 YYNGEE. V lost 2 bases to trimming and J lost 0 bases; unmatched junction nucleotides: 3. The CDR3 totals 16 residues. For the CDR3, the DNA is TGTGCCAGCAGCGTCGGGACTAGCGATAGCACAGATACGCAGTATTTT. It specifies CASSVGTSDSTDTQYF.

The V and J genes are TRBV2 and TRBJ2-1; 7 bases fit TRBD2. The CDR3 runs 15 residues. Unmatched junction bases numbered 9, after V lost 7 bases and J lost 3 bases. From germline, CDR1 is SNHLY and CDR2 FYNNEI. The DNA for the CDR3 is TGTGCCAGCAAGTTCGCGGGAGCCCACTACAATGAGCAGTTCTTC. Its translation is CASKFAGAHYNEQFF. Full variable domain (remainder filled in from reference TRBV2 and TRBJ2-1): EPEVTQTPSHQVTQMGQEVILRCVPISNHLYFYWYRQILGQKVEFLVSFYNNEISEKSEIFDDQFSVERPDGSNFTLKIRSTKLEDSAMYFCASKFAGAHYNEQFFGPGTRLTVL.

The rearrangement uses TRBV5-6 and TRBJ2-1; D ambiguous. Between the trimmed V and J ends, which lost 1 base and 9 bases, there was a span of 8 bases. Germline assignment: CDR1 SGHDT and CDR2 YYEEEE. This CDR3 contains 12 residues. CDR3 sequence: CASSLPSGEQFF. Written as DNA, the CDR3 is TGTGCCAGCAGCTTGCCCTCTGGTGAGCAGTTCTTC. Full variable domain (remainder filled in from reference TRBV5-6 and TRBJ2-1): DAGVTQSPTHLIKTRGQQVTLRCSPKSGHDTVSWYQQALGQGPQFIFQYYEEEERQRGNFPDRFSGHQFPNYSSELNVNALLLGDSALYLCASSLPSGEQFFGPGTRLTVL.

The chain carries TRBV12-3 or TRBV12-4 and TRBJ2-7; 9 bases map to TRBD1. J gave up 2 bases and V 8 bases, and 1 base lay outside the gene matches. This CDR3 region has 12 residues. The CDR3 sequence: CASRDRAYEQYF. The CDR3 DNA is TGTGCCAGCCGGGACAGGGCCTACGAGCAGTACTTC.

A note on this clonotype: The junction and the germline gene differ at one end; a read error may be behind it. The chain uses TRBV7-7 and TRBJ2-1; no clear D. Germline CDR1 and CDR2: SSHAT and FNYEAQ (reference sequence). The CDR3 sequence is 15 residues long. The CDR3 is CASSLGVSSSNEQFF. CDR3 DNA: TGTGCTAGCAGCTTAGGCGTCTCGTCCAGCAATGAGCAGTTCTTC.

The V call is TRBV7-6, the J call TRBJ1-2; 7 bases match TRBD1. This CDR3 has 13 residues. Looked up from germline, CDR1 is SGHVS and CDR2 is FNYEAQ. Unmatched junction bases numbered 2, after V lost 5 bases and J lost 2 bases. The CDR3 bases are TGTGCCAGCAGCCCGACAGGGAACTATGGCTACACCTTC. It yields the protein CASSPTGNYGYTF.

This chain joins TRBV29-1 and TRBJ2-3, with 8 bases that match TRBD1. CDR1 SQVTM and CDR2 ANQGSEA come from the germline V gene. The CDR3 is 13 amino acids. V lost 7 bases to trimming and J lost 6 bases; unmatched junction nucleotides: 9. In nucleotides, the CDR3 is TGCAGCGGTGAGGGACAGGACCACGATACGCAGTATTTT. It translates to CSGEGQDHDTQYF.

This chain connects TRBV5-1 to TRBJ2-1, with 9 bases identical to TRBD2. The length of the CDR3 is 14 residues. V trimming: 0 bases; J trimming: 9 bases; junction bases outside the gene matches: 4. Germline V gene sequence: CDR1 SGHRS, CDR2 YFSETQ. The CDR3 reads CASSLGLAEIEQFF. CDR3 in DNA: TGCGCCAGCAGCTTGGGACTAGCGGAGATTGAGCAGTTCTTC.

This chain links TRBV5-6 with TRBJ2-1, with 8 bases lining up with TRBD2. V dropped 3 bases and J dropped 4; count of bases not matched to a gene: 18. The CDR3 length is 19 residues. In germline, CDR1 is SGHDT, CDR2 YYEEEE. The CDR3 spells CASSSTTGTSVWRYNEQFF. The CDR3 nucleotides read TGTGCCAGCAGCTCCACTACCGGGACTAGTGTATGGAGGTACAATGAGCAGTTCTTC.

The chain couples TRBV30 to TRBJ1-1; D is unresolved. Per the germline V gene, CDR1 is GTSNPN and CDR2 is SVGIG (reference sequence). V gave up 1 base and J gave up 5 bases, with 2 bases separating them. The CDR3 length is 10 residues. The CDR3 sequence is CAWSGTEAFF. The CDR3 DNA reads TGTGCCTGGAGTGGGACTGAAGCTTTCTTT.

The chain has TRBV5-1 and TRBJ1-5; the D is unclear. Trimming took off 3 bases at V and 1 base at J, with 5 bases between the two ends. The CDR3 is 13 residues long. The V gene's germline CDR1 is SGHRS and CDR2 YFSETQ. CDR3 residues: CASSYDSNQPQHF. In DNA, the CDR3 is TGCGCCAGCAGCTACGACAGCAATCAGCCCCAGCATTTT.

This CDR3 reads CASSEEMTEGTEAFF. CDR3 nucleotide sequence: TGTGCCAGCAGCGAGGAGATGACAGAGGGAACTGAAGCTTTCTTT. The V gene is TRBV9, the J gene TRBJ1-1; D is possibly TRBD1 (5 bases). CDR3 length equals 15 residues. The germline gives CDR1 SGDLS, CDR2 YYNGEE. V lost 3 bases and J lost 5, with 17 bases in between.

V is TRBV2 and J is TRBJ2-1, with D possibly being TRBD1 or TRBD2 (5 bases each). Germline V gene sequence: CDR1 SNHLY, CDR2 FYNNEI. Trimming left V 3 bases short and J 10 bases short, with 16 bases between. The CDR3 sequence is 14 residues long. The CDR3 DNA sequence: TGTGCCAGCAGTGACGCGGACTTCCCAGGGGAGCAGTTCTTC. Its translation is CASSDADFPGEQFF.

The gene calls are TRBV12-3 or TRBV12-4 and TRBJ2-7; 7 bases line up with TRBD2. The trim removed 7 bases at V and 4 bases at J, leaving 10 bases unmatched. The CDR3 spans 14 residues. The CDR3 DNA sequence: TGTGCCAGCACCAGCGGGGCGGGAAGGTACGAGCAGTACTTC. Translation gives CASTSGAGRYEQYF.

Remarks on this clonotype: One end of the junction does not line up with germline, which may come from a read error. Written as DNA, the CDR3 is TGTGCCAGCAGCGGCGGGACTCTGAACGCCGGGGAGCTGTTTTTT. The encoded protein is CASSGGTLNAGELFF. The chain recombines TRBV9 with TRBJ2-2, with D perhaps TRBD2 (6 bases). Germline CDR1 reads SGDLS; CDR2 reads YYNGEE. The CDR3 contains 15 residues. The whole variable domain, filled in from reference TRBV9 and TRBJ2-2, reads DSGVTQTPKHLITATGQRVTLRCSPRSGDLSVYWYQQSLDQGLQFLIQYYNGEERAKGNILERFSAQQFPDLHSELNLSSLELGDSALYFCASSGGTLNAGELFFGEGSRLTVL.

The rearrangement links TRBV4-1 to TRBJ2-5; TRBD1 agrees at 7 bases. The CDR3 has 16 residues. Germline loops: CDR1 MGHRA, CDR2 YSYEKL. With 0 bases clipped from V and 3 bases from J, the junction kept 7 bases outside the gene matches. The CDR3 sequence is CASSQDRDSWEETQYF. CDR3 sequence (DNA): TGCGCCAGCAGCCAAGATCGGGACAGCTGGGAAGAGACCCAGTACTTC.

This chain links TRBV12-3 or TRBV12-4 with TRBJ2-1, with D perhaps TRBD2 (6 bases). The ends were cut back, 6 bases at V and 0 bases at J, with 12 bases in the middle. CDR3 length: 15 residues. Here the CDR3 DNA reads TGTGCCAGCAGCTGGGACTGGAGCTCCTACAATGAGCAGTTCTTC. The encoded protein is CASSWDWSSYNEQFF.

The genes are TRBV15 and TRBJ2-3, with D possibly TRBD2 on 5 matching bases. CDR1 and CDR2 from the germline V gene are LNHNV and YYDKDF (reference sequence). Trimming took off 0 bases at V and 1 base at J, with 5 bases between the two ends. CDR3 size: 14 residues. The CDR3 loop is CATSREEGTDTQYF. In DNA, the CDR3 is TGTGCCACCAGCAGAGAGGAGGGCACAGATACGCAGTATTTT.

The genes are TRBV7-8 and TRBJ2-7; D unclear. The V gene lost 4 bases and the J gene lost 6 bases, with 22 bases spanning the gap. The CDR3 runs 16 residues. The germline gives CDR1 SGHVS, CDR2 FQNEAQ. The chain's CDR3 is CASSSWSGPDVGEQYF. CDR3 nucleotide sequence: TGTGCCAGCAGCTCATGGTCAGGACCGGACGTGGGCGAGCAGTACTTC.

This rearrangement joins TRBV3-1 to TRBJ2-5, with D perhaps TRBD2 (7 bases). Trimming cost V 3 bases and J 5 bases, with 22 bases left between them. The germline V gene has CDR1 LGHDT and CDR2 YNNKEL (reference sequence). The CDR3 length is 17 residues. The CDR3 protein is CASSQSWGGRPLETQYF. CDR3 DNA sequence: TGTGCCAGCAGCCAGTCCTGGGGGGGGCGGCCTCTGGAGACCCAGTACTTC.

The V and J genes are TRBV28 and TRBJ1-5, with 7 positions matching TRBD1. Germline V lookup: CDR1 MDHEN, CDR2 SYDVKM. The CDR3 loop spans 15 amino acids. The V and J ends lost 5 bases and 4 bases, in that order; junction bases with no gene match: 8. The CDR3 loop reads CASSLTGIANQPQHF. CDR3 sequence (DNA): TGTGCCAGCAGTCTGACAGGGATAGCGAATCAGCCCCAGCATTTT.

V is TRBV12-3 or TRBV12-4 and J is TRBJ2-3, with D tentatively TRBD1 (6 bases). Trimming removed 3 bases at V and 2 bases at J, with 9 bases between. The CDR3 is 14 amino acids. The CDR3 DNA is TGTGCCAGCAGTTTGCAGGGGCACACAGATACGCAGTATTTT. Translation: CASSLQGHTDTQYF.